A single sample gave rise to the 9 T cell receptor beta chains below, sequenced in a study of T cell repertoires in cytomegalovirus infection. Antigens of these TCRs are unknown. MiXCR, applied by TCRdb to the reads, yields one record per CDR3 protein. The table shows a few hundred thousand distinct CDR3 sequences, with 40% occurring only once. Sequenced here: cultured PBMCs, sampled from culture after CMV antigen stimulation. The receptors here all came from a human donor in good health (CMV status not recorded). Some clones in this sample may be carry-over from other donors' samples.

This clonotype was seen a handful of times. J is TRBJ2-4 and V is TRBV7-2; a possible D gene is TRBD1 (6 bases). This CDR3 region has 15 residues. Trimming stripped 1 base from V and 2 bases from J, with 9 bases between. CDR1 and CDR2 (germline): SGHTA, FQGNSA. As DNA, the CDR3 is TGTGCCAGCAGCTTAGGGGGGCTGACCAAAAACATTCAGTACTTC. Encoded protein: CASSLGGLTKNIQYF.

The chain couples TRBV7-2 to TRBJ1-3; D is unclear. From germline, CDR1 is SGHTA and CDR2 FQGNSA. The CDR3 is 15 residues long. Trimming cost V 5 bases and J 0 bases, with 11 bases left between them. Here the CDR3 reads CASSGSAFSGNTIYF. CDR3 sequence (DNA): TGTGCCAGCAGCGGGTCGGCCTTCTCTGGAAACACCATATATTTT.

This sequence joins TRBV11-2 and TRBJ2-7; unclear D gene. Germline V gene sequence: CDR1 SGHAT, CDR2 FQNNGV. This CDR3 is built from 17 residues. V lost 2 bases and J 2 bases, leaving 19 bases between the germline ends. CDR3 coding DNA: TGTGCCAGCAGCTTACCCCCGGAAGTTTTAGTGACCTACGAGCAGTACTTC. Protein sequence: CASSLPPEVLVTYEQYF.

The chain carries TRBV27 and TRBJ2-1; no clear D gene. Trimming stripped 8 bases from V and 5 bases from J, with 7 bases between. CDR3 length: 11 amino acids. The germline V gene encodes CDR1 MNHEY and CDR2 SMNVEV (reference sequence). CDR3 residues: CASWSNNEQFF. The DNA for the CDR3 is TGTGCCAGCTGGTCCAACAATGAGCAGTTCTTC.

The rearrangement uses TRBV6-6 and TRBJ2-5, with 9 bases aligning to TRBD2. Looked up from germline, CDR1 is MNHNY and CDR2 is SVGAGI (reference sequence). CDR3 length equals 14 residues. Trimming at V came to 7 bases and at J to 3 bases, leaving 6 bases not matched to a gene. This CDR3 is CASKGASGEETQYF. The CDR3 nucleotides are TGTGCCAGCAAAGGGGCTAGCGGGGAAGAGACCCAGTACTTC.

The CDR3 DNA follows: TGCAGTGCTCTAGCGGGAGACTCCTACGAGCAGTACTTC. The encoded protein is CSALAGDSYEQYF. V and J are TRBV20-1 and TRBJ2-7, with 10 bases fitting TRBD2. CDR3 length equals 13 residues. Germline loops: CDR1 DFQATT, CDR2 SNEGSKA (reference sequence). V shed 5 bases and J 0 bases; nucleotides not matched to a gene: 1.

This clonotype has at least ten counts. The chain carries TRBV7-2 and TRBJ1-5; no clear D. This CDR3 spans 12 amino acids. V lost 3 bases to trimming and J lost 2 bases, with 2 bases between them. Germline CDR1 reads SGHTA; CDR2 reads FQGNSA. The CDR3 sequence: CASSFGNQPQHF. In DNA, the CDR3 is TGTGCCAGCAGCTTTGGCAATCAGCCCCAGCATTTT.

This clonotype was picked up many times. The CDR3 here is CASSLTPTTDTQYF. Here the CDR3 DNA reads TGTGCCAGCAGCTTAACGCCAACCACAGATACGCAGTATTTT. This chain links TRBV7-2 with TRBJ2-3, with D uncertain. Trimming shortened V by 2 bases and J by 2 bases, and 8 bases separated the two germline ends. CDR3 size: 14 residues. Germline V CDR1 and CDR2: SGHTA, FQGNSA.

The chain employs TRBV7-6 and TRBJ2-5, with a tentative D call TRBD1 (6 bases). The germline V and J ends were trimmed by 1 base and 5 bases, with 11 bases remaining between them. Germline-derived CDR1 and CDR2 are SGHVS and FNYEAQ. The CDR3 spans 14 residues. The CDR3 DNA sequence: TGTGCCAGCAGCTTAGTTCCAGGGGAGGAGACCCAGTACTTC. Its protein product is CASSLVPGEETQYF.